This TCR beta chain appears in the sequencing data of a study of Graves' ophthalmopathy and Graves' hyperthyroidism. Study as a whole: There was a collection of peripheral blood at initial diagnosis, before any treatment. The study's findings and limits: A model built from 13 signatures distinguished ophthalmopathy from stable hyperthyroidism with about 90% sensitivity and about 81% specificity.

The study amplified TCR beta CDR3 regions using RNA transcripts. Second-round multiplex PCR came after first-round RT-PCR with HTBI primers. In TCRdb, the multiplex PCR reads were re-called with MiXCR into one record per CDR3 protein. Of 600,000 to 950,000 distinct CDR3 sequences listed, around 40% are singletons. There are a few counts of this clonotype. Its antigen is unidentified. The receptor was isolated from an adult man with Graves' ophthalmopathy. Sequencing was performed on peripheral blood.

The CDR3 sequence: CASSYDAGLAGGPVEQYF. The CDR3 coding sequence is TGTGCCAGCAGTTACGACGCGGGACTAGCGGGAGGGCCGGTAGAGCAGTACTTC. The chain couples TRBV5-4 to TRBJ2-7, with 16 bases that match TRBD2. Germline assignment: CDR1 SGHNT and CDR2 YYREEE (reference sequence). J was trimmed by 7 bases and V by 5 bases; bases with no gene match: 15. The CDR3 loop spans 18 amino acids.